The clone carrying this T cell receptor (beta chain) was observed once. What it recognizes is unknown. Germline-derived CDR1 and CDR2 are SGHRS and YFSETQ. J was trimmed by 8 bases and V by 3 bases; bases with no gene match: 7. CDR3 length: 13 residues. PCR was performed using 60 Vbeta and 13 Jbeta primers. The protocol was immunoSEQ multiplex PCR, while the TCRdb copy is restricted to in-frame clones and leaves out a portion. This sample has approximately 140,000 clones; around 74% occur once, and the top ten carry around 6.5%. The data are from a study of cytomegalovirus exposure and HLA in healthy donors. The study, taken as a whole, reports: The study put some 150 TCR beta chains on its list as cytomegalovirus-associated.

The receptor's source is a man aged 45-60 years in good health and CMV-seropositive. V gene TRBV5-1 combines with J gene TRBJ2-7; 8 bases line up with TRBD2. The specimen was PBMCs. The CDR3 loop is CASSSAGTSQQYF. CDR3 bases: TGCGCCAGCAGCTCAGCCGGGACTAGTCAGCAGTACTTC.